This passage covers 30 T cell receptor beta chains from one sample sequenced in a study of T cell changes during pregnancy in multiple sclerosis. Data came from immunoSEQ multiplex PCR; TCRdb stores just in-frame clones and leaves some out. The sample lists roughly 26,000 clones, 85% to 90% occurring once. This specimen was CD8+ T cells from peripheral blood mononuclear cells, taken in the second trimester of pregnancy. Receptors were obtained from a female donor with multiple sclerosis, enrolled in a pregnancy study.

V is TRBV5-4 and J is TRBJ2-7; D unclear. The CDR3 sequence is 14 residues long. The V gene's germline CDR1 is SGHNT and CDR2 YYREEE (reference sequence). V lost 0 bases and J lost 0, with 7 bases in between. CDR3 DNA sequence: TGTGCCAGCAGCTTGGCTGGCAGCTCCTACGAGCAGTACTTC. Translating it yields CASSLAGSSYEQYF.

The chain couples TRBV15 to TRBJ2-6; TRBD1 matches 7 bases. Trimming took 4 bases from V and 6 from J; bases not matched to a gene: 6. The CDR3 contains 15 residues. Germline V gene lookup returns CDR1 LNHNV and CDR2 YYDKDF (reference sequence). The CDR3 nucleotides read TGTGCCACCAGCAAAACAGGGGCTGAGGCCAACGTCCTGACTTTC. It yields the protein CATSKTGAEANVLTF.

This clone was seen a single time. The CDR3 coding sequence is TGTGCCAGCTCACGAATGCGGGGTGAGCAGTTCTTC. It codes for CASSRMRGEQFF. This sequence joins TRBV18 and TRBJ2-1; perhaps TRBD2 as D (6 bases). The CDR3 length is 12 residues. Trimming removed 4 bases at V and 9 bases at J, with 10 bases between. Per germline, CDR1 KGHSH and CDR2 LQKENI.

The chain combines TRBV5-1 with TRBJ1-5; the D is unclear. V was clipped by 0 bases and J by 4 bases, with 8 bases between them. The CDR3 loop spans 14 amino acids. CDR1 is SGHRS, CDR2 YFSETQ, per germline. For the CDR3, the DNA is TGCGCCAGCAGCTTGGTGGGCGGGAATCAGCCCCAGCATTTT. This sequence encodes CASSLVGGNQPQHF.

This chain links TRBV27 with TRBJ1-4; perhaps TRBD1 as D (5 bases). There are 15 residues in the CDR3. V was trimmed by 6 bases and J by 4 bases, leaving 15 bases between them. CDR1 is MNHEY and CDR2 is SMNVEV in the germline V gene (reference sequence). Written as DNA, the CDR3 is TGTGCCAGCAGGGCCCGGGCAGGGCTTAATGAAAAACTGTTTTTT. It codes for CASRARAGLNEKLFF.

The genes are TRBV9 and TRBJ2-1; tentative D call: TRBD2 (5 bases). Germline-derived CDR1 and CDR2 are SGDLS and YYNGEE. Trimming removed 4 bases at V and 1 base at J, with 9 bases between. This CDR3 is 14 amino acids long. The CDR3: CASSSGKSYNEQFF. DNA of the CDR3: TGTGCCAGCAGCTCCGGGAAATCCTACAATGAGCAGTTCTTC.

This clone appeared a single time. This chain connects TRBV6-6 to TRBJ1-1; possibly TRBD1 for D (6 bases). The CDR3 spans 15 residues. Germline values: CDR1 MNHNY, CDR2 SVGAGI (reference sequence). Trimming removed 5 bases from V and 2 bases from J, with 15 bases in between. The DNA of the CDR3 is TGTGCCAGCAGTCCCACCGGACAGAGTAACACTGAAGCTTTCTTT. Its translation is CASSPTGQSNTEAFF.

The chain has TRBV28 and TRBJ1-4; weak D call: TRBD1 (5 bases). Trimming stripped 5 bases from V and 7 bases from J, with 11 bases between. The V gene's germline CDR1 is MDHEN and CDR2 SYDVKM. This CDR3 has 13 amino acids. Written as DNA, the CDR3 is TGTGCCAGCAGTCCCCGGAGGGGTGAAAAACTGTTTTTT. Its translation is CASSPRRGEKLFF.

This clone has a handful of counts. At one boundary the junction diverges from the germline segment, which might be a read error. The genes are TRBV7-7 and TRBJ2-5; the match to TRBD1 covers 9 bases. The CDR3 loop spans 15 amino acids. Per germline, CDR1 SSHAT and CDR2 FNYEAQ (reference sequence). The CDR3 DNA is TGTGCTAGCAGCCCCGGGACAGGGAAAGGCGAGACCCAGTACTTC. It translates to CASSPGTGKGETQYF.

This chain uses TRBV28 with TRBJ2-1; D remains ambiguous. The CDR3 sequence is 13 residues long. CDR1 is MDHEN, CDR2 SYDVKM, per germline. Deletions cut 2 bases from V and 6 bases from J, with 8 bases between. In DNA form, the CDR3 reads TGTGCCAGCAGTTTACAGATATTCAATGAGCAGTTCTTC. Its translation: CASSLQIFNEQFF.

The chain couples TRBV4-3 to TRBJ2-3, with D perhaps TRBD2 (6 bases). CDR3 size: 16 residues. V shed 0 bases and J shed 3 bases, with 13 bases lying between them. Germline V gives CDR1 LGHNA, CDR2 YSLEER. CDR3 residues: CASSQDGLARTDTQYF. CDR3 coding DNA: TGCGCCAGCAGCCAAGATGGCCTAGCGCGGACAGATACGCAGTATTTT.

This sequence joins TRBV6-5 and TRBJ1-3; no reliable D call. CDR1 MNHEY and CDR2 SVGAGI come from the germline V gene. V was shortened by 0 bases and J by 5 bases, with 14 bases between the two germline ends. The CDR3 is made up of 16 amino acids. CDR3 sequence reads: CASSYSAPAVRNTIYF. In DNA form, the CDR3 reads TGTGCCAGCAGTTACTCAGCTCCCGCGGTTAGAAACACCATATATTTT.

The chain recombines TRBV27 with TRBJ2-1; the D gene is possibly TRBD2 (5 bases). The V and J ends lost 5 bases and 0 bases respectively, with 17 bases between them. The CDR3 spans 17 residues. CDR1 is MNHEY and CDR2 is SMNVEV in the germline V gene (reference sequence). The CDR3 region has the DNA TGTGCCAGCAGTATTGGTGGCGGGCCGAGCTCCTACAATGAGCAGTTCTTC. This codes for CASSIGGGPSSYNEQFF.

For this clone: One end of the junction is discordant with germline, which a read error may explain. The V gene is TRBV5-1, the J gene TRBJ1-1; D not certain. Germline V gives CDR1 SGHRS, CDR2 YFSETQ. This CDR3 contains 13 residues. CDR3 nucleotide sequence: TGCGCCAGCAACTTGGAGAGGAACACTGAAGCTTTCTTT. Translated: CASNLERNTEAFF.

The genes are TRBV21-1 and TRBJ2-5; the DNA was not compared with TRBD2, the D call given in the table. TRBV21-1 is flagged as a pseudogene. This CDR3 is 20 amino acids long. The CDR3 DNA is TGTGCCAGCAGCAAAGGATGGCTAGCGGGAGGCCGAAGGTACCAAGAGACCCAGTACTTC. This codes for CASSKGWLAGGRRYQETQYF.

This sequence joins TRBV27 and TRBJ2-1; 7 nucleotides align to TRBD2. Germline V gene data show CDR1 as MNHEY and CDR2 as SMNVEV (reference sequence). Trimming removed 7 bases from V and 2 bases from J; junction bases left unmatched: 5. The CDR3 covers 14 residues. The CDR3 reads CASIASGPYNEQFF. The CDR3 DNA reads as TGTGCCAGCATTGCTAGCGGACCCTACAATGAGCAGTTCTTC.

The J gene is TRBJ1-2, the V gene TRBV5-1, with D perhaps matching TRBD1 (6 bases). Trimming took 5 bases from V and 10 from J, leaving 24 bases between them. The CDR3 extends over 15 amino acids. The germline V gene has CDR1 SGHRS and CDR2 YFSETQ. CDR3 in DNA: TGCGCCAGCAGTCAGGGACAAGCGACCTTAGGGGCCTACACCTTC. Protein sequence: CASSQGQATLGAYTF. Full variable domain (missing parts from reference TRBV5-1 and TRBJ1-2): KAGVTQTPRYLIKTRGQQVTLSCSPISGHRSVSWYQQTPGQGLQFLFEYFSETQRNKGNFPGRFSGRQFSNSRSEMNVSTLELGDSALYLCASSQGQATLGAYTFGSGTRLTVV.

The J gene is TRBJ1-1, the V gene TRBV6-5, with 8 bases identical to TRBD1. Losses at the gene ends were 5 bases for V and 10 bases for J; bases not matched to a gene: 9. The germline V gene has CDR1 MNHEY and CDR2 SVGAGI. CDR3 length: 13 residues. The DNA for the CDR3 is TGTGCCAGCAGTGGGACAGGCGGGTGGTCAGCTTTCTTT. The encoded protein is CASSGTGGWSAFF.

The genes are TRBV6-5 and TRBJ2-7, with no clear D. V lost 5 bases and J lost 0, with 8 bases in between. Germline-derived CDR1 and CDR2 are MNHEY and SVGAGI. CDR3 length: 13 amino acids. CDR3 amino acids: CASSGRVSYEQYF. The CDR3 DNA reads TGTGCCAGCAGTGGCCGGGTCTCCTACGAGCAGTACTTC.

This chain uses TRBV19 with TRBJ2-7; weak D call: TRBD2 (6 bases). The V and J ends lost 8 bases and 7 bases respectively, with 24 bases between them. The germline V gene encodes CDR1 LNHDA and CDR2 SQIVND (reference sequence). The CDR3 is made up of 15 amino acids. The CDR3 sequence: CASSPGTPVILEQYF. CDR3 in DNA: TGTGCCAGTTCCCCGGGGACTCCCGTTATATTGGAGCAGTACTTC.

The rearrangement uses TRBV27 and TRBJ2-5; unclear D gene. TRBJ2-7 matches the DNA end more closely, so the J call is doubtful. The CDR3 contains 13 residues. The germline V gene has CDR1 MNHEY and CDR2 SMNVEV (reference sequence). The CDR3 loop reads CASSLSEPYEQYF. The CDR3 DNA reads TGTGCCAGCAGTTTATCGGAGCCCTACGAGCAGTACTTC.

The gene calls are TRBV5-4 and TRBJ1-2, with TRBD1 matching over 9 bases. Looked up from germline, CDR1 is SGHNT and CDR2 is YYREEE (reference sequence). The CDR3 is made up of 15 amino acids. V trimming: 6 bases; J trimming: 5 bases; junction bases outside the gene matches: 11. This CDR3 reads CASTGDREELYGYTF. CDR3 sequence (DNA): TGTGCCAGCACCGGGGACAGGGAAGAGTTATATGGCTACACCTTC.

This chain connects TRBV28 to TRBJ2-7; 8 bases are a match to TRBD2. V shed 6 bases and J 0 bases; nucleotides not matched to a gene: 7. Per the germline V gene, CDR1 is MDHEN and CDR2 is SYDVKM. The CDR3 consists of 15 residues. The CDR3 reads CASSTLAESSYEQYF. CDR3 DNA sequence: TGTGCCAGCAGCACACTAGCGGAGAGCTCCTACGAGCAGTACTTC.

CDR3 in amino acids: CASSISGGWTEAFF. In DNA form, the CDR3 reads TGTGCCAGCAGCATATCAGGGGGCTGGACTGAAGCTTTCTTT. The J gene is TRBJ1-1, the V gene TRBV7-9, with 8 bases aligning to TRBD1. Trimming cost V 5 bases and J 5 bases; bases outside gene matches: 7. CDR3 size: 14 residues. In germline, CDR1 is SEHNR, CDR2 FQNEAQ (reference sequence).

The chain combines TRBV27 with TRBJ2-7, with 10 nucleotides matching TRBD1. Germline CDR1 MNHEY, CDR2 SMNVEV (reference sequence). The CDR3 has 15 amino acids. V trimming: 6 bases; J trimming: 2 bases; junction bases outside the gene matches: 7. This chain's CDR3 is CASSGSDRGPYEQYF. Here the CDR3 DNA reads TGTGCCAGCAGCGGATCAGACAGGGGGCCCTACGAGCAGTACTTC.

The genes are TRBV11-2 and TRBJ2-3; D may be TRBD2 (5 bases). Trimming took off 0 bases at V and 2 bases at J, with 24 bases between the two ends. Per germline, CDR1 SGHAT and CDR2 FQNNGV. This CDR3 is built from 20 residues. The CDR3 protein is CASSLEWATAGETNTDTQYF. The CDR3 DNA follows: TGTGCCAGCAGCTTAGAGTGGGCGACGGCGGGCGAAACGAACACAGATACGCAGTATTTT.

The chain combines TRBV9 with TRBJ2-1; a weak D match, TRBD2 (6 bases). Germline loops: CDR1 SGDLS, CDR2 YYNGEE. The CDR3 totals 15 residues. The V gene lost 0 bases and the J gene lost 3 bases, with 10 bases spanning the gap. The CDR3: CASSVAGVGYNEQFF. The CDR3 DNA follows: TGTGCCAGCAGCGTAGCGGGAGTAGGCTACAATGAGCAGTTCTTC. Full variable domain (remainder filled in from reference TRBV9 and TRBJ2-1): DSGVTQTPKHLITATGQRVTLRCSPRSGDLSVYWYQQSLDQGLQFLIQYYNGEERAKGNILERFSAQQFPDLHSELNLSSLELGDSALYFCASSVAGVGYNEQFFGPGTRLTVL.

The chain links TRBV9 to TRBJ1-2; D not resolved. The CDR3 sequence is 11 residues long. The V and J ends lost 7 bases and 3 bases respectively, with 7 bases between them. Germline V lookup: CDR1 SGDLS, CDR2 YYNGEE. DNA for the CDR3: TGTGCCAGCGAAGGAGACTATGGCTACACCTTC. Protein sequence: CASEGDYGYTF.

This clone has only a few counts. The rearrangement links TRBV5-1 to TRBJ2-3, with 7 bases that match TRBD2. Trimming at V came to 4 bases and at J to 6 bases, leaving 11 bases not matched to a gene. Germline V CDR1 and CDR2: SGHRS, YFSETQ. This CDR3 is 15 amino acids long. CDR3: CASSPYSSGRDTQYF. The CDR3 coding sequence is TGCGCCAGCAGCCCTTACTCTAGCGGACGGGATACGCAGTATTTT.

This chain connects TRBV7-3 to TRBJ2-1; D is undetermined. Between the trimmed V and J ends, which lost 5 bases and 7 bases, there was a span of 18 bases. This CDR3 has 15 amino acids. In germline, CDR1 is SGHTA, CDR2 FQGTGA. CDR3 amino acids: CASSPPRVGKNEQFF. DNA of the CDR3: TGTGCCAGCAGCCCCCCCCGGGTAGGAAAAAATGAGCAGTTCTTC.